This passage covers 24 T cell receptor beta chains from one sample sequenced in a study of memory CD4+ T cells and cytomegalovirus serostatus. The sort gate was single viable CD3+CD4+CD8-CD45RO+ cells for memory CD4+ T cells. Repertoires were generated with immunoSEQ multiplex PCR, while TCRdb's copy carries only in-frame clones and drops some. The table has 50,000 to 65,000 clones, around 78% seen once; the top ten hold over 0.65%. The sample comprised memory CD4+ T cells from blood. These receptors were obtained from an adult in good health and CMV-seronegative.

The chain links TRBV5-4 to TRBJ2-6, with no clear D. V was shortened by 5 bases and J by 2 bases, with 8 bases between the two germline ends. The CDR3 sequence is 14 residues long. Germline CDR1 SGHNT, CDR2 YYREEE (reference sequence). The CDR3 loop reads CASRVGTGANVLTF. The CDR3 nucleotides are TGTGCCAGCAGGGTGGGGACTGGGGCCAACGTCCTGACTTTC.

The chain joins TRBV9 to TRBJ1-2; D gene ambiguous. The CDR3 covers 13 residues. The V end was cut by 3 bases, the J end by 4 bases, with 10 bases between. From germline, CDR1 is SGDLS and CDR2 YYNGEE. The CDR3 protein is CASSDNGAYGYTF. The CDR3 DNA sequence: TGTGCCAGCAGCGACAACGGTGCCTATGGCTACACCTTC.

The chain combines TRBV6-5 with TRBJ1-4; 10 positions match TRBD1. Losses at the gene ends were 6 bases for V and 8 bases for J; bases not matched to a gene: 6. The CDR3 is 14 amino acids. Germline V gene data show CDR1 as MNHEY and CDR2 as SVGAGI. CDR3 sequence: CASRPGQGREKLFF. The CDR3 DNA reads as TGTGCCAGCAGGCCGGGACAGGGGAGGGAAAAACTGTTTTTT.

This chain joins TRBV30 and TRBJ1-2; 8 bases are shared with TRBD1. V shed 5 bases, J shed 4 bases, and the junction held 12 bases outside the gene matches. This CDR3 region has 15 residues. Germline-derived CDR1 and CDR2 are GTSNPN and SVGIG (reference sequence). CDR3 amino acids: CAWFKTGADGYGYTF. The CDR3 DNA reads as TGTGCCTGGTTTAAGACAGGGGCTGATGGCTATGGCTACACCTTC.

V and J are TRBV2 and TRBJ2-4; 8 bases agree with TRBD2. CDR1 is SNHLY, CDR2 FYNNEI, per germline. The trim removed 6 bases at V and 4 bases at J, leaving 11 bases unmatched. The length of the CDR3 is 16 residues. CDR3: CASSPFAGGTKNIQYF. CDR3 sequence (DNA): TGTGCCAGCAGCCCCTTTGCGGGGGGAACTAAAAACATTCAGTACTTC.

The rearrangement uses TRBV5-4 and TRBJ2-3; 8 bases fit TRBD2. V lost 2 bases, J lost 3 bases, and 8 bases stayed unmatched. There are 16 residues in the CDR3. CDR1 SGHNT and CDR2 YYREEE come from the germline V gene (reference sequence). CDR3 residues: CASSFYRGGRTDTQYF. The CDR3, as DNA: TGTGCCAGCAGCTTTTACCGGGGGGGCAGGACAGATACGCAGTATTTT.

The rearrangement links TRBV19 to TRBJ2-5, with 9 bases aligning to TRBD2. Losses at the gene ends were 6 bases for V and 5 bases for J; bases not matched to a gene: 7. Germline values: CDR1 LNHDA, CDR2 SQIVND (reference sequence). The CDR3 totals 14 residues. The CDR3 loop is CASSRGLAGETQYF. CDR3 DNA: TGTGCCAGTAGCCGCGGGCTAGCGGGGGAGACCCAGTACTTC.

This chain joins TRBV28 and TRBJ2-3, with TRBD2 matching 12 bases. CDR3 length: 17 amino acids. The germline gives CDR1 MDHEN, CDR2 SYDVKM. With V trimmed by 5 bases and J by 2 bases, 8 bases remained unmatched. The CDR3 sequence: CASSPTTSGGLTDTQYF. CDR3 DNA sequence: TGTGCCAGCAGTCCCACGACTAGCGGGGGACTCACAGATACGCAGTATTTT.

The V gene is TRBV7-2, the J gene TRBJ2-7; no reliable D call. CDR1 and CDR2 from the germline V gene are SGHTA and FQGNSA. This CDR3 comprises 16 residues. V gave up 0 bases and J gave up 0 bases, with 12 bases separating them. The CDR3 region has the DNA TGTGCCAGCAGCTTAGCTCTTAGAAAAAGCTCCTACGAGCAGTACTTC. Amino acid sequence: CASSLALRKSSYEQYF. The variable domain in full, with the rest retrieved from reference TRBV7-2 and TRBJ2-7, is GAGVSQSPSNKVTEKGKDVELRCDPISGHTALYWYRQSLGQGLEFLIYFQGNSAPDKSGLPSDRFSAERTGGSVSTLTIQRTQQEDSAVYLCASSLALRKSSYEQYFGPGTRLTVT.

The CDR3 here is CASSSGQTNEKLFF. CDR3 nucleotides: TGTGCCAGCAGCTCCGGGCAGACTAATGAAAAACTGTTTTTT. V usage is TRBV11-1 and J usage is TRBJ1-4, with no clear D. CDR3 size: 14 residues. Germline CDR1 reads SGHAT; CDR2 reads FQDESV (reference sequence). Trimming removed 4 bases from V and 2 bases from J, with 8 bases in between.

V is TRBV2 and J is TRBJ2-5, with 13 bases matching TRBD2. Judging by the DNA end, TRBJ2-7 fits better; the J call may be wrong. The CDR3 covers 16 residues. Per the germline V gene, CDR1 is SNHLY and CDR2 is FYNNEI. The CDR3 loop reads CASTGTSGVRLDEQYF. The DNA of the CDR3 is TGTGCCAGCACCGGGACTAGCGGGGTTCGGCTCGACGAGCAGTACTTC.

The V and J genes are TRBV28 and TRBJ1-2, with a tentative D call TRBD1 (5 bases). This CDR3 has 14 residues. Deletions cut 5 bases from V and 6 bases from J, with 16 bases between. Germline lookup yields CDR1 MDHEN and CDR2 SYDVKM. CDR3 region: CASSPRQWGNGYTF. CDR3 nucleotides: TGTGCCAGCAGTCCCCGACAGTGGGGTAATGGCTACACCTTC.

The chain combines TRBV19 with TRBJ2-2, with 9 bases identical to TRBD2. The trim removed 3 bases at V and 0 bases at J, leaving 8 bases unmatched. From germline, CDR1 is LNHDA and CDR2 SQIVND (reference sequence). The CDR3 has 18 amino acids. This CDR3 is CASSIRAGGSANTGELFF. The DNA for the CDR3 is TGTGCCAGTAGTATCAGAGCGGGGGGATCCGCGAACACCGGGGAGCTGTTTTTT.

DNA of the CDR3: TGTGCCACCAAATTCGGACAGGGGAGAGATACGCAGTATTTT. Translated: CATKFGQGRDTQYF. V and J are TRBV6-5 and TRBJ2-3; 9 nucleotides agree with TRBD1. The CDR3 spans 14 residues. The junction had 10 bases not matched to a gene; V was cut back by 10 bases and J by 5 bases. Germline V gene data show CDR1 as MNHEY and CDR2 as SVGAGI.

The CDR3 here is CATSRDLGSPLHF. In DNA form, the CDR3 reads TGTGCCACCAGCAGAGACCTTGGTTCACCCCTCCACTTT. The rearrangement joins TRBV15 to TRBJ1-6; no reliable D call. V gave up 0 bases and J gave up 9 bases, with 6 bases separating them. This CDR3 comprises 13 residues. The germline gives CDR1 LNHNV, CDR2 YYDKDF (reference sequence).

V is TRBV19 and J is TRBJ1-4; weak D call: TRBD1 (5 bases). V lost 10 bases to trimming and J lost 5 bases, with 17 bases between them. Germline values: CDR1 LNHDA, CDR2 SQIVND (reference sequence). CDR3 length: 14 residues. The CDR3 DNA reads TGTGCCACAGACAAAGGGGACGGCAATGAAAAACTGTTTTTT. Its translation: CATDKGDGNEKLFF.

The rearrangement uses TRBV10-3 and TRBJ1-5; TRBD1 is a possible D gene (6 bases). Trimming took off 6 bases at V and 3 bases at J, with 15 bases between the two ends. This CDR3 comprises 15 residues. CDR1 and CDR2 from the germline V gene are ENHRY and SYGVKD. The CDR3 protein is CAIRAGTSYNQPQHF. DNA of the CDR3: TGTGCCATCAGGGCCGGGACATCTTACAATCAGCCCCAGCATTTT.

This clone was detected a few times. The V and J genes are TRBV5-4 and TRBJ1-5; D may be TRBD1 (5 bases). CDR1 SGHNT and CDR2 YYREEE come from the germline V gene (reference sequence). The V and J ends lost 0 bases and 5 bases respectively, with 9 bases between them. The CDR3 runs 14 residues. CDR3 in amino acids: CASSLAGKDQPQHF. The CDR3 DNA is TGTGCCAGCAGCTTGGCAGGGAAGGATCAGCCCCAGCATTTT.

The chain has TRBV19 and TRBJ1-2; 10 bases match TRBD1. Germline V gene data show CDR1 as LNHDA and CDR2 as SQIVND (reference sequence). The CDR3 has 16 residues. With 4 bases clipped from V and 4 bases from J, the junction kept 9 bases outside the gene matches. CDR3 bases: TGTGCCAGTAGTAGTACCGGGACAGGGGACTCCTATGGCTACACCTTC. Encoded protein: CASSSTGTGDSYGYTF.

This chain uses TRBV6-1 with TRBJ1-6; D perhaps matches TRBD1 (5 bases). The CDR3 totals 14 residues. Germline CDR1 and CDR2: MNHNS and SASEGT. V gave up 8 bases and J gave up 3 bases, with 11 bases separating them. In DNA form, the CDR3 reads TGTGCCAGCTTCGGGGGAAACTATAATTCACCCCTCCACTTT. The encoded protein is CASFGGNYNSPLHF.

CDR3 nucleotide sequence: TGCAGCTGTCGACCTGGCTACACCTTC. Protein product: CSCRPGYTF. The chain employs TRBV29-1 and TRBJ1-2; D gene unclear. The V gene lost 8 bases and the J gene lost 7 bases, with 8 bases spanning the gap. The CDR3 consists of 9 residues. Germline CDR1 is SQVTM and CDR2 is ANQGSEA.

The genes are TRBV2 and TRBJ2-5; 9 bases agree with TRBD1. The CDR3 runs to 15 residues. Unmatched junction bases numbered 9, after V lost 6 bases and J lost 4 bases. Germline loops: CDR1 SNHLY, CDR2 FYNNEI. The CDR3 loop reads CASSDRQGGGETQYF. The CDR3 bases are TGTGCCAGCAGCGACCGACAGGGGGGAGGAGAGACCCAGTACTTC.

This clone was observed a few times. This chain links TRBV25-1 with TRBJ1-1, with D maybe TRBD1 (6 bases). The germline V gene encodes CDR1 MGHDK and CDR2 SYGVNS. The CDR3 covers 14 residues. V gave up 4 bases and J gave up 1 base, with 10 bases separating them. The CDR3 sequence: CASSALQGNTEAFF. The CDR3 coding sequence is TGTGCCAGCAGTGCCTTACAGGGGAACACTGAAGCTTTCTTT.

The chain links TRBV19 to TRBJ1-2; no clear D gene. V lost 5 bases and J lost 8, with 6 bases in between. The length of the CDR3 is 10 residues. Germline values: CDR1 LNHDA, CDR2 SQIVND (reference sequence). CDR3 nucleotides: TGTGCCAGTAGTTGGGGAGGCTACACCTTC. Translated, it gives CASSWGGYTF.